The 21 T cell receptor beta chains below come from one sample, sequenced in a study of blood T cell repertoires in COVID-19. Only in-frame clones appear in the TCRdb table, and some are missing; sequencing was by immunoSEQ multiplex PCR. Of about 320,000 clones listed, roughly 85% are singletons. The sequenced material came from PBMCs or T cells enriched from blood (not recorded which). The origin of the receptors is a woman under 40 who had recovered from COVID-19.

The genes are TRBV19 and TRBJ1-2; D ambiguous. This CDR3 region has 15 residues. CDR1 and CDR2 (germline): LNHDA, SQIVND (reference sequence). With 3 bases removed from V and 2 bases from J, the gap between germline ends came to 13 bases. The CDR3 here is CASSIGKSRNYGYTF. CDR3 DNA: TGTGCCAGTAGTATCGGGAAATCGCGGAACTATGGCTACACCTTC. The variable domain in full, with the rest retrieved from reference TRBV19 and TRBJ1-2, is DGGITQSPKYLFRKEGQNVTLSCEQNLNHDAMYWYRQDPGQGLRLIYYSQIVNDFQKGDIAEGYSVSREKKESFPLTVTSAQKNPTAFYLCASSIGKSRNYGYTFGSGTRLTVV.

As for this clone: The sample contains more than one DNA sequence encoding this CDR3. The chain carries TRBV5-1 and TRBJ2-2, with 7 bases aligning to TRBD1. This CDR3 region has 15 residues. The V gene's germline CDR1 is SGHRS and CDR2 YFSETQ. V was pared by 0 bases and J by 2 bases, with 1 base of the junction left unmatched. CDR3: CASSLGQGNTGELFF. The CDR3 region has the DNA TGCGCCAGCAGCTTGGGACAGGGAAACACCGGGGAGCTGTTTTTT.

The chain employs TRBV25-1 and TRBJ1-2; the match to TRBD1 covers 8 bases. Germline V gene sequence: CDR1 MGHDK, CDR2 SYGVNS. The CDR3 contains 16 residues. V was clipped by 1 base and J by 4 bases; unmatched bases: 8. The CDR3 sequence: CASSESGPGGGYGYTF. The DNA for the CDR3 is TGTGCCAGCAGTGAATCGGGGCCAGGGGGCGGCTATGGCTACACCTTC.

This rearrangement joins TRBV29-1 to TRBJ1-2, with D maybe TRBD1 (6 bases). Germline V gives CDR1 SQVTM, CDR2 ANQGSEA. V was shortened by 7 bases and J by 2 bases, with 11 bases between the two germline ends. The CDR3 has 12 residues. CDR3 region: CSAGDRNYGYTF. CDR3 DNA sequence: TGCAGCGCCGGAGACAGGAACTATGGCTACACCTTC.

The rearrangement links TRBV12-5 to TRBJ1-3; D unresolved. The CDR3 has 15 amino acids. Germline V gene lookup returns CDR1 LGHNT and CDR2 FRNRAP. The V and J ends lost 7 bases and 4 bases respectively, with 17 bases between them. The CDR3 spells CASASVSPKGNTIYF. In DNA, the CDR3 is TGTGCTAGTGCTTCGGTGTCCCCTAAAGGAAACACCATATATTTT.

In regard to this clone: Distinct nucleotide sequences in the sample also encode this CDR3. The chain has TRBV5-1 and TRBJ1-1, with TRBD1 matching 8 bases. The V gene end was trimmed by 4 bases and the J gene end by 1 base; junction bases not matched to a gene: 3. This CDR3 spans 14 amino acids. Germline V gives CDR1 SGHRS, CDR2 YFSETQ. This chain's CDR3 is CASSLDRGNTEAFF. In DNA form, the CDR3 reads TGCGCCAGCAGCCTCGACAGGGGGAACACTGAAGCTTTCTTT.

The chain employs TRBV4-1 and TRBJ2-3, with TRBD2 matching over 8 bases. Germline V gene sequence: CDR1 MGHRA, CDR2 YSYEKL. This CDR3 comprises 20 residues. Trimming removed 6 bases from V and 0 bases from J; junction bases left unmatched: 20. CDR3 sequence: CASRAVGSQRGRTSTDTQYF. The CDR3 region has the DNA TGCGCCAGCAGGGCCGTTGGAAGCCAGCGGGGGCGTACTAGCACAGATACGCAGTATTTT.

The chain couples TRBV12-3 or TRBV12-4 to TRBJ2-1; TRBD1 agrees at 7 bases. J was trimmed by 9 bases and V by 6 bases; bases with no gene match: 8. The CDR3 covers 13 residues. The CDR3 DNA reads TGTGCCAGCAGCGTACTACAGGGGTCTGAGCAGTTCTTC. Translating gives CASSVLQGSEQFF.

The V and J genes are TRBV5-6 and TRBJ1-6, with a possible D match to TRBD1 (6 bases). V was shortened by 1 base and J by 5 bases, with 13 bases between the two germline ends. The CDR3 totals 16 residues. Germline CDR1 and CDR2: SGHDT and YYEEEE. The CDR3 DNA follows: TGTGCCAGCAGCTTGCAGGGGTCGCAAAATAATTCACCCCTCCACTTT. Translation gives CASSLQGSQNNSPLHF.

The chain joins TRBV2 to TRBJ1-1, with D maybe TRBD1 (5 bases). This CDR3 is 13 amino acids long. Trimming pared 8 bases from V and 10 bases from J, leaving 20 bases between. Looked up from germline, CDR1 is SNHLY and CDR2 is FYNNEI. The CDR3 nucleotides are TGTGCCAGCGTTGAGAACCGATCCGGGGGAGCTTTCTTT. The encoded protein is CASVENRSGGAFF.

The chain recombines TRBV29-1 with TRBJ2-5; 9 bases are a match to TRBD2. From germline, CDR1 is SQVTM and CDR2 ANQGSEA. After removal of 5 bases from V and 1 base from J, the junction contained 11 bases not matched to a gene. This CDR3 spans 16 amino acids. CDR3 loop: CSVSGGVAGAQETQYF. The CDR3 DNA reads TGCAGCGTTTCAGGGGGGGTAGCGGGGGCCCAAGAGACCCAGTACTTC.

This clone was detected only a few times. The rearrangement uses TRBV6-5 and TRBJ1-2; 9 bases line up with TRBD1. V lost 5 bases and J lost 4; bases outside the gene matches: 5. The CDR3 sequence is 14 residues long. Germline assignment: CDR1 MNHEY and CDR2 SVGAGI. This CDR3 reads CASSQQTGGYGYTF. The CDR3 nucleotides read TGTGCCAGCAGTCAACAGACAGGGGGCTATGGCTACACCTTC.

V and J are TRBV7-2 and TRBJ1-5; TRBD1 aligns across 10 bases. V lost 4 bases to trimming and J lost 3 bases; unmatched junction nucleotides: 6. Germline CDR1 and CDR2: SGHTA and FQGNSA. The CDR3 sequence is 16 residues long. CDR3 loop: CASSSPDRGTNQPQHF. The CDR3 nucleotides are TGTGCCAGCAGCTCGCCGGACAGGGGGACCAATCAGCCCCAGCATTTT.

The chain recombines TRBV27 with TRBJ1-2; D is ambiguous. The ends were cut back, 5 bases at V and 4 bases at J, with 11 bases in the middle. This CDR3 contains 13 residues. The germline V gene encodes CDR1 MNHEY and CDR2 SMNVEV (reference sequence). CDR3 region: CASSRTVTYGYTF. The CDR3 DNA is TGTGCCAGCAGTCGGACTGTTACCTATGGCTACACCTTC.

This clone was seen a single time. The gene calls are TRBV29-1 and TRBJ1-2; D might be TRBD1 (6 bases). Germline V CDR1 and CDR2: SQVTM, ANQGSEA. The CDR3 runs to 14 residues. V was trimmed by 7 bases and J by 8 bases, leaving 23 bases between them. In DNA form, the CDR3 reads TGCAGCGCTACACACAGGGAATGGCTAACCGGCTACACCTTC. Its protein is CSATHREWLTGYTF.

The V gene is TRBV18, the J gene TRBJ1-2; 10 positions match TRBD1. Germline loops: CDR1 KGHSH, CDR2 LQKENI. The CDR3 runs to 13 residues. The ends lost 6 bases at V and 7 bases at J; junction bases unmatched: 5. DNA for the CDR3: TGTGCCAGCTCTCCAGACAGGGGGCCTGGCTACACCTTC. Translation: CASSPDRGPGYTF.

This chain joins TRBV5-4 and TRBJ2-3; a weak D match, TRBD1 (6 bases). The CDR3 sequence is 14 residues long. CDR1 is SGHNT and CDR2 is YYREEE in the germline V gene (reference sequence). V was cut by 1 base and J by 6 bases, with 12 bases left in between. The CDR3 DNA reads as TGTGCCAGCAGCTTGAGTGGGGGCCGGGATACGCAGTATTTT. Translating it yields CASSLSGGRDTQYF.

V gene TRBV7-2 combines with J gene TRBJ2-1; 9 bases are a match to TRBD2. V shed 1 base, J shed 1 base, and the junction held 5 bases outside the gene matches. Germline V CDR1 and CDR2: SGHTA, FQGNSA. This CDR3 spans 17 amino acids. For the CDR3, the DNA is TGTGCCAGCAGCTTAGATAGCGGGGGTGTTTCCTACAATGAGCAGTTCTTC. This gives the protein CASSLDSGGVSYNEQFF.

The chain joins TRBV10-1 to TRBJ2-7; possibly TRBD1 for D (6 bases). V lost 0 bases and J lost 6, with 9 bases in between. The germline V gene encodes CDR1 WNHNN and CDR2 SYGVQD (reference sequence). This CDR3 is built from 13 residues. This CDR3 is CASSESRGGEQYF. In DNA, the CDR3 is TGCGCCAGCAGTGAGTCCCGAGGGGGCGAGCAGTACTTC.

The chain joins TRBV6-6 to TRBJ2-7; TRBD2 matches at 10 bases. This CDR3 spans 15 amino acids. Germline V gene sequence: CDR1 MNHNY, CDR2 SVGAGI (reference sequence). The trim removed 4 bases at V and 3 bases at J, leaving 6 bases unmatched. In DNA form, the CDR3 reads TGTGCCAGCAGTTTCTTAGCGGGGGGAAACTACGAGCAGTACTTC. This codes for CASSFLAGGNYEQYF.

The rearrangement links TRBV2 to TRBJ2-7; TRBD2 might be the D (5 bases). Germline-derived CDR1 and CDR2 are SNHLY and FYNNEI. V dropped 6 bases and J dropped 4 bases, with 16 bases sitting between them. The CDR3 runs to 14 residues. The CDR3 loop is CASRLGADRYEQYF. CDR3 DNA sequence: TGTGCCAGCAGATTGGGAGCCGATCGGTACGAGCAGTACTTC.